The TCR beta chain under discussion was sequenced for a study of blood T cell repertoires in COVID-19. Sequencing used immunoSEQ multiplex PCR; TCRdb keeps in-frame clones, though not all of them. Here the sample spans about 40,000 clones, 75% to 90% being singletons. Only a few counts were recorded for this clone. V shed 4 bases and J shed 10 bases, with 10 bases lying between them. Germline V gene data show CDR1 as LGHNA and CDR2 as YSLEER. There are 12 residues in the CDR3. The chain uses TRBV4-3 and TRBJ1-4; TRBD1 is a possible D gene (5 bases). This TCR was sampled from a man aged 70 or older with acute or convalescent COVID-19. Specimen: peripheral blood. For the CDR3, the DNA is TGCGCCAGCAGCCCCGACCAGGGAAAACTGTTTTTT. This translates into CASSPDQGKLFF.